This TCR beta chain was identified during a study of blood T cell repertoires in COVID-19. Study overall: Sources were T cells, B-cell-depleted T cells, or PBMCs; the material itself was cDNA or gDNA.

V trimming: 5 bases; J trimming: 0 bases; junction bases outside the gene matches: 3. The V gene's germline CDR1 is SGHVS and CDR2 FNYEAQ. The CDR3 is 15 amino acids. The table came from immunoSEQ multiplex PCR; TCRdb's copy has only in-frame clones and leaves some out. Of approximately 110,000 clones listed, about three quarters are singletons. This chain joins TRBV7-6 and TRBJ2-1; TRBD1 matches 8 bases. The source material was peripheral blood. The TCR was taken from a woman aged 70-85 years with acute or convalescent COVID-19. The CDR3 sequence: CASSHDRGSYNEQFF. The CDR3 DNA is TGTGCCAGCAGCCACGACAGGGGCTCCTACAATGAGCAGTTCTTC.